One sample yielded the 17 T cell receptor beta chains listed below, sequenced in a study of cytomegalovirus exposure and HLA in healthy donors. PCR primers comprised 60 Vbeta and 13 Jbeta primers. The assay was immunoSEQ multiplex PCR, and TCRdb's table has in-frame clones only and misses some. The table lists roughly 180,000 clones, 60% to 80% of them singletons. Input material: PBMCs. The receptor set was obtained from a woman in her thirties or forties in good health and CMV-seropositive.

J is TRBJ2-7 and V is TRBV30, with D perhaps TRBD2 (6 bases). The CDR3 consists of 11 residues. V was cut by 2 bases and J by 6 bases, with 8 bases left in between. The germline V gene encodes CDR1 GTSNPN and CDR2 SVGIG (reference sequence). The CDR3 reads CAWSNGGEQYF. CDR3 sequence (DNA): TGTGCCTGGAGTAACGGGGGCGAGCAGTACTTC.

J is TRBJ2-5 and V is TRBV7-9; 12 bases are a match to TRBD1. Per the germline V gene, CDR1 is SEHNR and CDR2 is FQNEAQ (reference sequence). Trimming at V came to 5 bases and at J to 5 bases, leaving 6 bases not matched to a gene. The CDR3 runs to 15 residues. Here the CDR3 reads CASSNRDRGLETQYF. The CDR3 bases are TGTGCCAGCAGCAACCGGGACAGGGGGCTGGAGACCCAGTACTTC. Full variable domain (rest looked up from reference TRBV7-9 and TRBJ2-5): DTGVSQNPRHKITKRGQNVTFRCDPISEHNRLYWYRQTLGQGPEFLTYFQNEAQLEKSRLLSDRFSAERPKGSFSTLEIQRTEQGDSAMYLCASSNRDRGLETQYFGPGTRLLVL.

V usage is TRBV7-9 and J usage is TRBJ2-5; D is unclear. CDR1 and CDR2 from the germline V gene are SEHNR and FQNEAQ (reference sequence). V lost 4 bases to trimming and J lost 4 bases, with 7 bases between them. The CDR3 is 12 residues long. CDR3 sequence (DNA): TGTGCCAGCAGCTCGAGGATAGAGACCCAGTACTTC. It is translated as CASSSRIETQYF.

This clone was observed a few times. The CDR3 DNA follows: TGTGCCAGCAGTTTATCGGACAGGATTCGTATCGGGGAGCTGTTTTTT. Translating gives CASSLSDRIRIGELFF. The chain employs TRBV27 and TRBJ2-2, with 7 bases lining up with TRBD1. The CDR3 consists of 16 residues. Germline V gene sequence: CDR1 MNHEY, CDR2 SMNVEV (reference sequence). V gave up 0 bases and J gave up 7 bases; unmatched junction bases: 8.

The J gene is TRBJ1-2, the V gene TRBV28, with unresolved D. The CDR3 runs 15 residues. In germline, CDR1 is MDHEN, CDR2 SYDVKM. V dropped 0 bases and J dropped 2 bases, with 10 bases sitting between them. Here the CDR3 reads CASSLWVDTNYGYTF. In DNA form, the CDR3 reads TGTGCCAGCAGTTTATGGGTCGACACCAACTATGGCTACACCTTC.

The genes are TRBV4-1 and TRBJ1-4; TRBD1 is a possible D gene (6 bases). CDR3 length equals 16 residues. Trimming took off 0 bases at V and 8 bases at J, with 16 bases between the two ends. Germline values: CDR1 MGHRA, CDR2 YSYEKL. DNA of the CDR3: TGCGCCAGCAGCCAAGATCAGGACAGCCTAAGCGAAAAACTGTTTTTT. Translating gives CASSQDQDSLSEKLFF.

The chain uses TRBV21-1 and TRBJ1-2; the table calls TRBD1, which could not be checked here. TRBV21-1 is flagged as a pseudogene. This CDR3 is built from 16 residues. CDR3 in amino acids: CASSKSSGGDLYGYTF. In DNA form, the CDR3 reads TGTGCCAGCAGCAAATCCTCAGGGGGCGATCTATATGGCTACACCTTC.

The chain is built from TRBV19 and TRBJ1-2; 7 nucleotides align to TRBD1. This CDR3 region has 13 residues. V shed 4 bases, J shed 4 bases, and the junction held 3 bases outside the gene matches. CDR1 is LNHDA, CDR2 SQIVND, per germline (reference sequence). The CDR3 nucleotides read TGTGCCAGTAGTACGACAGGGTTCTATGGCTACACCTTC. This sequence encodes CASSTTGFYGYTF.

The rearrangement uses TRBV7-9 and TRBJ1-3; no reliable D call. V was clipped by 1 base and J by 2 bases, with 6 bases between them. Germline lookup yields CDR1 SEHNR and CDR2 FQNEAQ (reference sequence). CDR3 length: 14 amino acids. The CDR3 region is CASSLGVAGNTIYF. DNA for the CDR3: TGTGCCAGCAGCTTAGGCGTGGCTGGAAACACCATATATTTT.

This rearrangement joins TRBV6-1 to TRBJ2-2; 11 positions agree with TRBD2. This CDR3 spans 15 amino acids. With 4 bases clipped from V and 4 bases from J, the junction kept 2 bases outside the gene matches. Germline V gene lookup returns CDR1 MNHNS and CDR2 SASEGT. This CDR3 reads CASSVSGRGTGELFF. The DNA of the CDR3 is TGTGCCAGCAGTGTTAGCGGGAGGGGCACCGGGGAGCTGTTTTTT.

This clone appeared a single time. The chain couples TRBV2 to TRBJ1-1; TRBD1 aligns across 7 bases. J gave up 0 bases and V 6 bases, and 10 bases lay outside the gene matches. CDR1 and CDR2 from the germline V gene are SNHLY and FYNNEI. The CDR3 contains 16 residues. CDR3 in amino acids: CASSVFSGGVNTEAFF. In DNA, the CDR3 is TGTGCCAGCAGCGTATTCTCAGGGGGTGTGAACACTGAAGCTTTCTTT.

The CDR3 loop reads CASSADGGRATNEKLFF. The CDR3 nucleotides read TGCGCCAGCAGCGCCGACGGGGGGAGGGCGACTAATGAAAAACTGTTTTTT. The chain combines TRBV5-1 with TRBJ1-4; weak D call: TRBD1 (5 bases). The CDR3 is 17 residues long. Trimming took off 4 bases at V and 2 bases at J, with 18 bases between the two ends. Germline loops: CDR1 SGHRS, CDR2 YFSETQ.

This chain uses TRBV4-3 with TRBJ2-1, with 9 bases fitting TRBD2. Germline V lookup: CDR1 LGHNA, CDR2 YSLEER. The CDR3 loop spans 16 amino acids. Trimming removed 4 bases from V and 3 bases from J; junction bases left unmatched: 7. The CDR3 region is CASSRRLADVYNEQFF. CDR3 coding DNA: TGCGCCAGCAGCCGTCGACTAGCGGACGTCTACAATGAGCAGTTCTTC.

The chain carries TRBV27 and TRBJ1-1; 7 bases are a match to TRBD1. The germline V gene encodes CDR1 MNHEY and CDR2 SMNVEV (reference sequence). Unmatched junction bases numbered 9, after V lost 5 bases and J lost 9 bases. The CDR3 is made up of 13 amino acids. This CDR3 reads CASSILQGPKAFF. CDR3 in DNA: TGTGCCAGCAGTATCCTACAGGGGCCCAAAGCTTTCTTT.

The chain has TRBV10-2 and TRBJ2-7; D is uncertain. This CDR3 spans 15 amino acids. Germline CDR1 reads WSHSY; CDR2 reads SAAADI. Trimming cost V 1 base and J 4 bases, with 14 bases left between them. DNA for the CDR3: TGCGCCAGCAGTGAGTTGCTAGGTCTAAGGTACGAGCAGTACTTC. This gives the protein CASSELLGLRYEQYF.

This chain connects TRBV7-9 to TRBJ1-1; weak D call: TRBD1 (5 bases). Per the germline V gene, CDR1 is SEHNR and CDR2 is FQNEAQ (reference sequence). The CDR3 totals 14 residues. Trimming took 4 bases from V and 4 from J, leaving 13 bases between them. The CDR3 region is CASSSGRGGTEAFF. CDR3 coding DNA: TGTGCCAGCAGCTCCGGACGCGGGGGCACTGAAGCTTTCTTT.

The chain employs TRBV6-1 and TRBJ2-3; D is perhaps TRBD1 (6 bases). CDR1 MNHNS and CDR2 SASEGT come from the germline V gene. The V and J ends lost 3 bases and 2 bases respectively, with 9 bases between them. The CDR3 contains 14 residues. The CDR3 region is CASSDGQPTDTQYF. DNA of the CDR3: TGTGCCAGCAGTGATGGACAGCCCACAGATACGCAGTATTTT.